Below, 7 T cell receptor beta chains from the same sample are listed, as sequenced in a study of T cell responses to AZD1222 COVID-19 vaccine (dated by TCRdb to the early 2020s). The receptor library was made with the immunoSEQ multiplex PCR assay. TCRdb retrieved this table from immuneACCESS and kept in-frame rearrangements only. Not all clones are present; in checked studies, unresolved V genes account for under half, and no reason is known for the remainder. This sample is represented by more than 100,000 clones; around 85% of them were singletons. Of the sample, around 6% falls within the top ten clones. In light of the paper, this sample's time point label describes: baseline before first vaccination. This sample comprised peripheral blood, obtained on day 0 of AZD1222 vaccination. Receptors originate from an adult in good health.

This chain uses TRBV28 with TRBJ1-4; 12 nucleotides agree with TRBD1. The V gene end was trimmed by 5 bases and the J gene end by 12 bases; junction bases not matched to a gene: 10. CDR3 length equals 15 residues. Per the germline V gene, CDR1 is MDHEN and CDR2 is SYDVKM. CDR3: CASSTGTGGLIELFF. DNA of the CDR3: TGTGCCAGCAGTACCGGGACAGGGGGCCTTATAGAACTGTTTTTT.

This clone was recorded a few times. The gene calls are TRBV11-2 and TRBJ2-7; unclear D gene. CDR3 length: 14 residues. Looked up from germline, CDR1 is SGHAT and CDR2 is FQNNGV. The germline V and J ends were trimmed by 2 bases and 5 bases, with 13 bases remaining between them. DNA of the CDR3: TGTGCCAGCAGCTTATTCGACCCCATCGACGAGCAGTACTTC. It translates to CASSLFDPIDEQYF.

The CDR3 DNA reads TGCGCCAGCAGCCACCTCTGGGCAGGGAATATGGAGACTGAAGCTTTCTTT. It is translated as CASSHLWAGNMETEAFF. The chain is built from TRBV4-1 and TRBJ1-1, with a possible D match to TRBD1 (5 bases). The CDR3 runs to 17 residues. Germline CDR1 MGHRA, CDR2 YSYEKL. V lost 3 bases, J lost 5 bases, and 22 bases lay in between.

The chain is built from TRBV7-3 and TRBJ2-1; the D gene is possibly TRBD2 (5 bases). The germline V and J ends were trimmed by 0 bases and 6 bases, with 12 bases remaining between them. Germline V gene data show CDR1 as SGHTA and CDR2 as FQGTGA. CDR3 length: 15 residues. The CDR3 spells CASSLTLGSTNEQFF. CDR3 bases: TGTGCCAGCAGCTTAACACTAGGCTCCACCAATGAGCAGTTCTTC.

The table lists this clone with a count of one. The genes are TRBV5-6 and TRBJ2-7, with no clear D. The CDR3 length is 14 residues. CDR1 is SGHDT, CDR2 YYEEEE, per germline. V lost 2 bases to trimming and J lost 1 base, with 10 bases between them. CDR3 sequence: CASSFISASYEQYF. Written as DNA, the CDR3 is TGTGCCAGCAGCTTTATCTCCGCTTCCTACGAGCAGTACTTC.

The chain carries TRBV4-3 and TRBJ2-7, with D possibly matching TRBD1 (6 bases). V shed 0 bases and J shed 0 bases, with 9 bases lying between them. The germline V gene encodes CDR1 LGHNA and CDR2 YSLEER. The CDR3 is 15 amino acids. The CDR3 reads CASSQDSGDSYEQYF. The CDR3, as DNA: TGCGCCAGCAGCCAAGATTCAGGGGACTCCTACGAGCAGTACTTC.

The chain employs TRBV5-6 and TRBJ2-3; D perhaps matches TRBD2 (6 bases). The CDR3 spans 13 residues. The V and J ends lost 2 bases and 5 bases respectively, with 9 bases between them. Germline lookup yields CDR1 SGHDT and CDR2 YYEEEE. Here the CDR3 reads CASSLTGEDTQYF. The CDR3 coding sequence is TGTGCCAGCAGCTTAACGGGGGAAGATACGCAGTATTTT.